This T cell receptor beta chain was sequenced during a study of T cell responses to AZD1222 COVID-19 vaccine. Findings and limits, study-wide: Donors were largely white British and mainly female; clonal diversity was possibly underestimated. Only a handful of AZD1222 recipients were seropositive at baseline.

The CDR3 spans 14 residues. CDR1 SGHAT and CDR2 FQNNGV come from the germline V gene. Trimming cost V 3 bases and J 5 bases; bases outside gene matches: 6. Libraries were prepared by immunoSEQ multiplex PCR; TCRdb keeps only in-frame clonotypes and omits some of them. The data hold fewer than 150,000 clones, with approximately 90% observed a single time. This clone was recorded a few times. Its specificity is unknown. This sequence joins TRBV11-2 and TRBJ2-7; 8 bases fit TRBD2. This TCR came from an adult who received the AZD1222 COVID-19 vaccine. Specimen: peripheral blood, collected 28 days after the second AZD1222 dose. CDR3 nucleotide sequence: TGTGCCAGCAGCTTTGATAGCGGGATCAACGAGCAGTACTTC. Its protein is CASSFDSGINEQYF.